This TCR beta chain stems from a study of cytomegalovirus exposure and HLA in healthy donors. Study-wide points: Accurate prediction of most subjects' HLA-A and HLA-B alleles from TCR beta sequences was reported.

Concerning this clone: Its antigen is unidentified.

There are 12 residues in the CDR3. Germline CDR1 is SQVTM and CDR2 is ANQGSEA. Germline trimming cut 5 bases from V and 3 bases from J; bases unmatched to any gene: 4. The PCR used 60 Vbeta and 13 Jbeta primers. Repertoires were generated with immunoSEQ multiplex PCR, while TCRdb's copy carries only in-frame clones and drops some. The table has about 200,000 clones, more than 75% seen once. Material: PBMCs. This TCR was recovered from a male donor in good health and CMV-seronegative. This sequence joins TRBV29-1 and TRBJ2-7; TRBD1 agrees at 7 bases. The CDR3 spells CSVNTGVYEQYF. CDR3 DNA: TGCAGCGTTAACACAGGGGTCTACGAGCAGTACTTC.